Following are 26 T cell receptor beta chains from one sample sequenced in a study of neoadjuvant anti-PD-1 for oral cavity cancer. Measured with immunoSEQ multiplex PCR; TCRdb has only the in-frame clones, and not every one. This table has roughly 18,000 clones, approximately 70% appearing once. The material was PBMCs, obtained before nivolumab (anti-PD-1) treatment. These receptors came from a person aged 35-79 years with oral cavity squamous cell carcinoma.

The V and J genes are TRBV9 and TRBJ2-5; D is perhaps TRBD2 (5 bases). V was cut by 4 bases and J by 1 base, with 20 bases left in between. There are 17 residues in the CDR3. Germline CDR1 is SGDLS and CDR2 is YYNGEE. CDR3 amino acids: CASSPGLLGVSQETQYF. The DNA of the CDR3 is TGTGCCAGCAGCCCAGGTTTGCTGGGAGTCAGCCAAGAGACCCAGTACTTC.

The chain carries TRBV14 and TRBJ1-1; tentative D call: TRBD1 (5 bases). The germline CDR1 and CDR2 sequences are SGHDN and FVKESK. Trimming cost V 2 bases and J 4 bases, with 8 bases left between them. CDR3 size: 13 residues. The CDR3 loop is CASSQQGVTEAFF. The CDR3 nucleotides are TGTGCCAGCAGCCAACAGGGAGTCACTGAAGCTTTCTTT.

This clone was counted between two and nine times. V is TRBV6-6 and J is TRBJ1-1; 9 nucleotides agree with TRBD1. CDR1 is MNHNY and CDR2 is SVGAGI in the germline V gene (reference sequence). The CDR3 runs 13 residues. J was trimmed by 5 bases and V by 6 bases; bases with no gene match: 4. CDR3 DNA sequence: TGTGCCAGCAGGATGACAGGGGGGACTGAAGCTTTCTTT. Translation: CASRMTGGTEAFF.

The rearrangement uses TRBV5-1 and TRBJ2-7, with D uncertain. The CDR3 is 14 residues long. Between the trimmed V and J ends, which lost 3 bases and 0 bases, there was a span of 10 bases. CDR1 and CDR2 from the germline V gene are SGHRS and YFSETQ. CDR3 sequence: CASSSQESSYEQYF. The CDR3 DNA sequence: TGCGCCAGCAGCTCCCAGGAGAGCTCCTACGAGCAGTACTTC.

CDR3 nucleotides: TGTGCAAGCCGCCGGGGGCCTTTCACTGAAGCTTTCTTT. Its translation: CASRRGPFTEAFF. The J gene is TRBJ1-1, the V gene TRBV12-2. TRBV12-2 is flagged as a pseudogene. This CDR3 has 13 residues.

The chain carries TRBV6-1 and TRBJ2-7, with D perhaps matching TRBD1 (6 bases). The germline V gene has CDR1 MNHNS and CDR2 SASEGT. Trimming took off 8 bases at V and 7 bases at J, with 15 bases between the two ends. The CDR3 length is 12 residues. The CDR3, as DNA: TGTGCCAGCGGGGACACCTTGGGAGAGCAGTACTTC. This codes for CASGDTLGEQYF.

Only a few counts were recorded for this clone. The CDR3 region has the DNA TGCAGCGGAGGGGAGGTGATCGGGGAGCTGTTTTTT. Translating it yields CSGGEVIGELFF. The chain combines TRBV29-1 with TRBJ2-2; D is possibly TRBD2 (6 bases). Trimming took off 7 bases at V and 7 bases at J, with 13 bases between the two ends. CDR1 is SQVTM and CDR2 is ANQGSEA in the germline V gene. This CDR3 comprises 12 residues.

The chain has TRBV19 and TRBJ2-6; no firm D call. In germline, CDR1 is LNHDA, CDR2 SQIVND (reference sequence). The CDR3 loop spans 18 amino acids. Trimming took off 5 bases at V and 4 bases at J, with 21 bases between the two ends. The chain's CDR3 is CASSSVYALSTGANVLTF. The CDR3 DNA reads TGTGCCAGTAGTTCCGTTTACGCTCTCTCGACGGGGGCCAACGTCCTGACTTTC.

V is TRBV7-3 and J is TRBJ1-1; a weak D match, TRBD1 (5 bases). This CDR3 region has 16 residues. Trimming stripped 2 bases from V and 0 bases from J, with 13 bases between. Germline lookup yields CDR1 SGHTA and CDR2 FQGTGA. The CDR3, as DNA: TGTGCCAGCAGCTTATTGGCCGACAGCCTGAACACTGAAGCTTTCTTT. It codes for CASSLLADSLNTEAFF.

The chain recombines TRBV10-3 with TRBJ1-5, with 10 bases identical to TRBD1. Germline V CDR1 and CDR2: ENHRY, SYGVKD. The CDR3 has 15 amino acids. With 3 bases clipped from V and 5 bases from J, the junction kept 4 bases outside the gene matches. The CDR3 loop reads CAISDRQGAHQPQHF. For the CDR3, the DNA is TGTGCCATCAGTGATAGACAGGGGGCGCATCAGCCCCAGCATTTT.

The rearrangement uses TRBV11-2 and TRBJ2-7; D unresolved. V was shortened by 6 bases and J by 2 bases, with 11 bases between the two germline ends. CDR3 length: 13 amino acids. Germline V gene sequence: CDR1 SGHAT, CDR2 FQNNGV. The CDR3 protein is CASRPASAYEQYF. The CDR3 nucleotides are TGTGCCAGCAGGCCGGCGTCCGCCTACGAGCAGTACTTC.

The CDR3 sequence is CASSQGQGPYGYTF. CDR3 DNA: TGCGCCAGCAGCCAAGGACAGGGGCCCTATGGCTACACCTTC. This rearrangement joins TRBV4-1 to TRBJ1-2; TRBD1 agrees at 8 bases. V was clipped by 1 base and J by 4 bases; unmatched bases: 2. The CDR3 contains 14 residues. The V gene's germline CDR1 is MGHRA and CDR2 YSYEKL.

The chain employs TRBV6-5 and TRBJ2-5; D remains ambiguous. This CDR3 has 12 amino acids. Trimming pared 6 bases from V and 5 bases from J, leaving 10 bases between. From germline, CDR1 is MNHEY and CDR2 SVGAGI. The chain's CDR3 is CASSFKVETQYF. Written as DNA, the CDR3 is TGTGCCAGCAGCTTCAAAGTTGAGACCCAGTACTTC.

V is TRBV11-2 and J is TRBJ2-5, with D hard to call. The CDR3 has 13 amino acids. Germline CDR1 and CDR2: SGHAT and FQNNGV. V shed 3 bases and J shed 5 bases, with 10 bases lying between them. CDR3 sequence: CASSLGREETQYF. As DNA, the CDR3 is TGTGCCAGCAGCTTGGGCAGAGAGGAGACCCAGTACTTC.

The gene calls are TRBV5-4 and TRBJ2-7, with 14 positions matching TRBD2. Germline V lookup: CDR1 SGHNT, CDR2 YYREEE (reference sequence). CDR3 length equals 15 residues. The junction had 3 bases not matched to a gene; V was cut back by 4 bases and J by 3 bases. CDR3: CASSMGTSGSYEQYF. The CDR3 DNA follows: TGTGCCAGCAGCATGGGGACTAGCGGGAGCTACGAGCAGTACTTC.

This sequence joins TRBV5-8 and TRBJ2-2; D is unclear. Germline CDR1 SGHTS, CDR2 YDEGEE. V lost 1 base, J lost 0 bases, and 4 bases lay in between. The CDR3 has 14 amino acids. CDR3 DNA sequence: TGTGCCAGCAGCTTGTATACGAACACCGGGGAGCTGTTTTTT. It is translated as CASSLYTNTGELFF.

CDR3 protein: CASSFGGSLGETQYF. The CDR3, as DNA: TGCGCCAGCAGCTTTGGCGGGAGTCTCGGAGAGACCCAGTACTTC. The chain carries TRBV5-1 and TRBJ2-5; TRBD2 matches 7 bases. In germline, CDR1 is SGHRS, CDR2 YFSETQ. Trimming took 2 bases from V and 4 from J; bases not matched to a gene: 8. This CDR3 spans 15 amino acids.

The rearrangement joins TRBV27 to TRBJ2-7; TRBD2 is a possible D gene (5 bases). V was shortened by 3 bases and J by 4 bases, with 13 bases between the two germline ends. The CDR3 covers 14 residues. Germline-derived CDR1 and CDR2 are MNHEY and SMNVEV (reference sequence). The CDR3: CASSLVSVGYEQYF. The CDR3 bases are TGTGCCAGCAGTTTGGTTAGCGTGGGGTACGAGCAGTACTTC.

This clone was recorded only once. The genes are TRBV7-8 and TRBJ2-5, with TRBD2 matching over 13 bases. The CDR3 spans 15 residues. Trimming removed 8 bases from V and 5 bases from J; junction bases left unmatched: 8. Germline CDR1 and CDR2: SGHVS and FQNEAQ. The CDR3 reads CASGPGLAGAETQYF. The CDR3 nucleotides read TGTGCCAGCGGCCCCGGACTAGCGGGAGCTGAGACCCAGTACTTC.

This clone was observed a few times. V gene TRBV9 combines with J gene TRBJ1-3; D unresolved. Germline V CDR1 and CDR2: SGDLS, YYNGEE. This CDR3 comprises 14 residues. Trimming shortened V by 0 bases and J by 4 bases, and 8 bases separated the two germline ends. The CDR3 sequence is CASSVAVEGNTIYF. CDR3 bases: TGTGCCAGCAGCGTAGCCGTCGAGGGAAACACCATATATTTT.

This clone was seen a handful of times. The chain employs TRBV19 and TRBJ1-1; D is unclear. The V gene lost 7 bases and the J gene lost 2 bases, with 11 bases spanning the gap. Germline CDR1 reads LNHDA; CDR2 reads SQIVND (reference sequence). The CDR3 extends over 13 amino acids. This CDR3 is CASTEQRNTEAFF. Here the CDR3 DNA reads TGTGCCAGTACTGAACAGAGAAACACTGAAGCTTTCTTT.

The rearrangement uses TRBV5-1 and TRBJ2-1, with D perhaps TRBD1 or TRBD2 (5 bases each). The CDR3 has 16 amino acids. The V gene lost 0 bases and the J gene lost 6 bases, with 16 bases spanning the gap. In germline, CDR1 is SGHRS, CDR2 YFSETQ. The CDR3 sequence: CASSLAGDPRGNEQFF. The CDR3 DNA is TGCGCCAGCAGCTTGGCCGGGGACCCTCGGGGCAATGAGCAGTTCTTC.

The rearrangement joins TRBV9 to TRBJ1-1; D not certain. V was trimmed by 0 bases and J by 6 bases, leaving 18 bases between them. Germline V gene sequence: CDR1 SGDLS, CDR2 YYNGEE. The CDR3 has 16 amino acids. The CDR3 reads CASSVVGSIPTPEAFF. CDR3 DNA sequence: TGTGCCAGCAGCGTAGTTGGGTCCATACCAACTCCTGAAGCTTTCTTT. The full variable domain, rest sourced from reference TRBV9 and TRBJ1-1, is DSGVTQTPKHLITATGQRVTLRCSPRSGDLSVYWYQQSLDQGLQFLIQYYNGEERAKGNILERFSAQQFPDLHSELNLSSLELGDSALYFCASSVVGSIPTPEAFFGQGTRLTVV.

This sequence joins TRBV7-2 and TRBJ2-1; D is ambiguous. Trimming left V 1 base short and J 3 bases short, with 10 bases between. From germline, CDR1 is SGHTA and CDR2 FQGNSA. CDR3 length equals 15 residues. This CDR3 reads CASSLEVAYYNEQFF. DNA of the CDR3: TGTGCCAGCAGCTTAGAGGTAGCCTACTACAATGAGCAGTTCTTC.

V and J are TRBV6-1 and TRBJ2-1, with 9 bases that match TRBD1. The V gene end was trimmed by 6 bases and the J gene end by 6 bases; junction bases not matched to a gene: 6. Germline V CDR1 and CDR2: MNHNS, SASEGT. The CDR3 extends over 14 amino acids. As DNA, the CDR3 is TGTGCCAGCAGGCCGGGACAGGGTCTCAATGAGCAGTTCTTC. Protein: CASRPGQGLNEQFF.

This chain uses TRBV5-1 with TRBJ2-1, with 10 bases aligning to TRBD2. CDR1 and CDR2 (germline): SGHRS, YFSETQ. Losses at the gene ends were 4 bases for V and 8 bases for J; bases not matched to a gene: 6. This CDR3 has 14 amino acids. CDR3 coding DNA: TGCGCCAGCAGCAGAAGCGGGAGGGCCGATGAGCAGTTCTTC. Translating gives CASSRSGRADEQFF.